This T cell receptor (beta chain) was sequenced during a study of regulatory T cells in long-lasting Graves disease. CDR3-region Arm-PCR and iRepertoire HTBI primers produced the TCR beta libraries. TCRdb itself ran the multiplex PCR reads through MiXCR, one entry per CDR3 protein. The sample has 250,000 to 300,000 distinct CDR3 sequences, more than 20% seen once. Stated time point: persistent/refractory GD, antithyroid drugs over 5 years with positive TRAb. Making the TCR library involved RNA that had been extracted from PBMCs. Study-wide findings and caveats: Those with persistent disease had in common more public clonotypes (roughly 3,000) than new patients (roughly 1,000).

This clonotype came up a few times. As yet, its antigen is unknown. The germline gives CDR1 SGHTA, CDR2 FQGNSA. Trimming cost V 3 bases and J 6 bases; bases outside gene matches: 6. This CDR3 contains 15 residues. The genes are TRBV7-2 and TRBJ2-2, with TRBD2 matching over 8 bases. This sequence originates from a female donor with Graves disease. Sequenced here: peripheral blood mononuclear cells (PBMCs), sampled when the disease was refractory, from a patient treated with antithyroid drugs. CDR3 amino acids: CASSFSPAGAGELFF. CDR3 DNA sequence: TGTGCCAGCAGCTTTTCCCCAGCGGGAGCCGGGGAGCTGTTTTTT. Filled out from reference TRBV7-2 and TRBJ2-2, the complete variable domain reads GAGVSQSPSNKVTEKGKDVELRCDPISGHTALYWYRQSLGQGLEFLIYFQGNSAPDKSGLPSDRFSAERTGGSVSTLTIQRTQQEDSAVYLCASSFSPAGAGELFFGEGSRLTVL.